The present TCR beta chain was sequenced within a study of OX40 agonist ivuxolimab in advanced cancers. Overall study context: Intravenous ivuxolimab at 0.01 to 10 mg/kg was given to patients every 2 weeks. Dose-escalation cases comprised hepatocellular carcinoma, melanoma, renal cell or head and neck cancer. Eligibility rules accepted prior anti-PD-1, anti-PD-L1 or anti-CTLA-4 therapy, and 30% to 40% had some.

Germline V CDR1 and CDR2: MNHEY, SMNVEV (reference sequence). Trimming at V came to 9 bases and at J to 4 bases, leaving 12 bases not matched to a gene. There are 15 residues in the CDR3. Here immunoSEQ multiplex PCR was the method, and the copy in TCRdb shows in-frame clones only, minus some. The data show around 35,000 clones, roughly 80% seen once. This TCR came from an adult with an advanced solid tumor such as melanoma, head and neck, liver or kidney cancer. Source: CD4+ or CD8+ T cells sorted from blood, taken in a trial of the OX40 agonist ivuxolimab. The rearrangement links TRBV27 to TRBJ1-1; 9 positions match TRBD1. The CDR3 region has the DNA TGTGCCAGTTCAACCGGGACAGGGTCGGGCACTGAAGCTTTCTTT. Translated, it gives CASSTGTGSGTEAFF.